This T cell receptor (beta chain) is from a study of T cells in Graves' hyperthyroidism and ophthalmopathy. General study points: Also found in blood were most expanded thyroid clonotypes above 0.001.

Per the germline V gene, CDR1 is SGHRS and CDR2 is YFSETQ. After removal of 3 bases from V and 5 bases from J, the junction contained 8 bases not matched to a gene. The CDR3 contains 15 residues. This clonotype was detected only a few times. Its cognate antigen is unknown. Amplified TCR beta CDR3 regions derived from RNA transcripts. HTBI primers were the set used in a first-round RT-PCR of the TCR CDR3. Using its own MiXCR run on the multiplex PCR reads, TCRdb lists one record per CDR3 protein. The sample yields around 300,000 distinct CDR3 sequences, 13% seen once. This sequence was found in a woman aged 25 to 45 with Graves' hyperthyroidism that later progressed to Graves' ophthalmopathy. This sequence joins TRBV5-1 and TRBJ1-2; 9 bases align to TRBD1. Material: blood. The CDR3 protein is CASSSWTGDWYGYTF. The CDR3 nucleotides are TGCGCCAGCAGCTCCTGGACAGGGGACTGGTATGGCTACACCTTC.